Presented here are 25 T cell receptor beta chains from one specimen sequenced in a study of blood T cell repertoires in COVID-19. Sequencing used immunoSEQ multiplex PCR; TCRdb keeps in-frame clones, though not all of them. The table shows some 76,000 clones, with 91% occurring only once. Material: peripheral blood. All receptors come from a human donor in a cohort sampled during active COVID-19.

The V and J genes are TRBV24-1 and TRBJ2-1; maybe TRBD2 (5 bases). Trimming cost V 8 bases and J 6 bases, with 13 bases left between them. The germline gives CDR1 KGHDR, CDR2 SFDVKD. The CDR3 consists of 13 residues. CDR3 bases: TGTGCCACCATGGTGGAAGGGAGCAATGAGCAGTTCTTC. Residues: CATMVEGSNEQFF.

The rearrangement joins TRBV5-6 to TRBJ2-1, with 8 bases lining up with TRBD2. Trimming removed 4 bases from V and 7 bases from J; junction bases left unmatched: 4. Germline values: CDR1 SGHDT, CDR2 YYEEEE. The CDR3 has 13 amino acids. CDR3 residues: CASSRRGGNEQFF. As DNA, the CDR3 is TGTGCCAGCAGCCGCCGGGGGGGAAATGAGCAGTTCTTC.

The rearrangement links TRBV3-1 (or the pseudogene TRBV3-2) to TRBJ2-1; 11 bases fit TRBD2. Germline CDR1 reads LGHDT; CDR2 reads YNNKEL (reference sequence). The CDR3 is 16 amino acids. Trimming at V came to 1 base and at J to 9 bases, leaving 8 bases not matched to a gene. CDR3 region: CASSQGEVAGGLEQFF. The CDR3 nucleotides are TGTGCCAGCAGCCAAGGAGAGGTAGCGGGGGGGCTTGAGCAGTTCTTC.

The V call is TRBV7-6, the J call TRBJ2-7; weak D call: TRBD1 (5 bases). The CDR3 is made up of 12 amino acids. The germline gives CDR1 SGHVS, CDR2 FNYEAQ. The V gene lost 1 base and the J gene lost 7 bases, with 8 bases spanning the gap. CDR3: CASSLVSGEQYF. CDR3 DNA sequence: TGTGCCAGCAGCTTAGTGTCAGGGGAGCAGTACTTC.

The V gene is TRBV9, the J gene TRBJ2-7, with 10 bases identical to TRBD1. Germline V lookup: CDR1 SGDLS, CDR2 YYNGEE. V was pared by 2 bases and J by 4 bases, with 6 bases of the junction left unmatched. The CDR3 extends over 15 amino acids. CDR3 residues: CASSVSGTGDYEQYF. The CDR3 DNA reads TGTGCCAGCAGCGTCTCCGGGACAGGGGATTACGAGCAGTACTTC.

The V gene is TRBV5-1, the J gene TRBJ2-2; 9 bases agree with TRBD2. With 1 base clipped from V and 3 bases from J, the junction kept 4 bases outside the gene matches. The germline V gene has CDR1 SGHRS and CDR2 YFSETQ. This CDR3 is built from 16 residues. DNA for the CDR3: TGCGCCAGCAGCTTGCGCGGGGGGGCGGACACCGGGGAGCTGTTTTTT. It encodes CASSLRGGADTGELFF.

Only one count was recorded for this clone. The V gene is TRBV7-6, the J gene TRBJ2-3, with 11 bases lining up with TRBD2. This CDR3 region has 16 residues. The germline V gene has CDR1 SGHVS and CDR2 FNYEAQ. Trimming cost V 1 base and J 7 bases; bases outside gene matches: 7. CDR3 in amino acids: CASSLVSSGGPNTQYF. CDR3 coding DNA: TGTGCCAGCAGCTTAGTCTCTAGCGGGGGGCCTAATACGCAGTATTTT.

There are a few counts of this clone. This chain connects TRBV3-1 (or the pseudogene TRBV3-2) to TRBJ1-2, with D hard to call. V gave up 1 base and J gave up 8 bases, with 14 bases separating them. CDR1 and CDR2 from the germline V gene are LGHDT and YNNKEL (reference sequence). The CDR3 spans 14 residues. CDR3: CASSQGRSRWGYTF. The CDR3 DNA reads as TGTGCCAGCAGCCAAGGGCGCTCGCGGTGGGGCTACACCTTC.

This chain uses TRBV27 with TRBJ2-1; 7 positions agree with TRBD1. CDR1 is MNHEY and CDR2 is SMNVEV in the germline V gene (reference sequence). J was trimmed by 6 bases and V by 8 bases; bases with no gene match: 7. The CDR3 runs to 13 residues. The CDR3 is CASRDSYANEQFF. DNA for the CDR3: TGTGCCAGCCGGGACAGTTACGCCAATGAGCAGTTCTTC.

The chain links TRBV14 to TRBJ2-5; 8 bases align to TRBD2. Germline values: CDR1 SGHDN, CDR2 FVKESK. This CDR3 has 14 residues. The V gene end was trimmed by 2 bases and the J gene end by 5 bases; junction bases not matched to a gene: 4. For the CDR3, the DNA is TGTGCCAGCAGCCAATCCGGCGGGGGGGAGACCCAGTACTTC. Its translation: CASSQSGGGETQYF.

V usage is TRBV6-2 or TRBV6-3 and J usage is TRBJ1-1, with D unresolved. Trimming left V 2 bases short and J 1 base short, with 5 bases between. Germline CDR1 is MNHEY and CDR2 is SVGEGT. This CDR3 contains 13 residues. The CDR3 bases are TGTGCCAGCAGTTACCGGGGGAACACTGAAGCTTTCTTT. Protein: CASSYRGNTEAFF.

V and J are TRBV6-5 and TRBJ2-3; weak D call: TRBD2 (5 bases). The length of the CDR3 is 14 residues. Per the germline V gene, CDR1 is MNHEY and CDR2 is SVGAGI. Trimming took 2 bases from V and 0 from J, leaving 6 bases between them. Written as DNA, the CDR3 is TGTGCCAGCAGTTACACGGGGAGCACAGATACGCAGTATTTT. Its translation: CASSYTGSTDTQYF.

This chain joins TRBV5-1 and TRBJ2-3, with D possibly TRBD2 on 6 matching bases. CDR3 length: 16 amino acids. V was shortened by 2 bases and J by 2 bases, with 15 bases between the two germline ends. Germline V gene data show CDR1 as SGHRS and CDR2 as YFSETQ. CDR3 bases: TGCGCCAGCAGCTTCCGGGAGCTAGGAATCACAGATACGCAGTATTTT. Translated: CASSFRELGITDTQYF.

The rearrangement joins TRBV12-5 to TRBJ1-4; 11 nucleotides align to TRBD1. Per germline, CDR1 LGHNT and CDR2 FRNRAP. With V trimmed by 5 bases and J by 3 bases, 5 bases remained unmatched. This CDR3 has 16 residues. The CDR3 bases are TGTGCTAGTGGTCTGGGACAGGGGGTGGCTAATGAAAAACTGTTTTTT. Protein: CASGLGQGVANEKLFF.

The chain joins TRBV7-2 to TRBJ1-1, with a weak D call TRBD1 (5 bases). V was shortened by 2 bases and J by 4 bases, with 17 bases between the two germline ends. The CDR3 length is 16 residues. The germline gives CDR1 SGHTA, CDR2 FQGNSA. CDR3: CASSLLGHARSTEAFF. DNA of the CDR3: TGTGCCAGCAGCTTACTTGGACATGCCCGGAGCACTGAAGCTTTCTTT.

The CDR3 loop is CASSLEGLGGNSPLHF. CDR3 sequence (DNA): TGCGCCAGCAGCTTGGAAGGTTTGGGGGGGAATTCACCCCTCCACTTT. This chain joins TRBV5-1 and TRBJ1-6; D might be TRBD1 (5 bases). Trimming took 0 bases from V and 7 from J, leaving 14 bases between them. This CDR3 has 16 amino acids. CDR1 and CDR2 (germline): SGHRS, YFSETQ. The entire variable domain, with the rest obtained from reference TRBV5-1 and TRBJ1-6, is as follows: KAGVTQTPRYLIKTRGQQVTLSCSPISGHRSVSWYQQTPGQGLQFLFEYFSETQRNKGNFPGRFSGRQFSNSRSEMNVSTLELGDSALYLCASSLEGLGGNSPLHFGNGTRLTVT.

The chain recombines TRBV11-2 with TRBJ2-5, with TRBD2 matching 10 bases. Germline trimming cut 0 bases from V and 3 bases from J; bases unmatched to any gene: 4. This CDR3 contains 16 residues. Per the germline V gene, CDR1 is SGHAT and CDR2 is FQNNGV. CDR3 sequence: CASSLDHLAGEETQYF. CDR3 nucleotide sequence: TGTGCCAGCAGCTTAGATCACCTAGCGGGGGAAGAGACCCAGTACTTC.

The chain recombines TRBV4-2 with TRBJ2-7; TRBD2 aligns across 8 bases. J was trimmed by 0 bases and V by 0 bases; bases with no gene match: 4. This CDR3 contains 16 residues. CDR1 is LGHNA and CDR2 is YNFKEQ in the germline V gene. The CDR3 is CASSQDQAGGSYEQYF. CDR3 bases: TGTGCCAGCAGCCAAGATCAGGCGGGGGGCTCCTACGAGCAGTACTTC.

The J gene is TRBJ2-3, the V gene TRBV5-1; D unclear. The CDR3 spans 13 residues. Germline CDR1 SGHRS, CDR2 YFSETQ. Trimming pared 2 bases from V and 5 bases from J, leaving 9 bases between. The CDR3 loop reads CASSLRNRDTQYF. The CDR3 nucleotides read TGCGCCAGCAGCTTAAGGAACAGAGATACGCAGTATTTT.

The J gene is TRBJ1-2, the V gene TRBV4-2; D gene uncertain. Germline loops: CDR1 LGHNA, CDR2 YNFKEQ. The CDR3 is 14 amino acids. The V end was cut by 0 bases, the J end by 2 bases, with 7 bases between. The CDR3 region is CASSQEGGNYGYTF. The CDR3 region has the DNA TGTGCCAGCAGCCAAGAGGGAGGAAACTATGGCTACACCTTC.

The chain carries TRBV12-3 or TRBV12-4 and TRBJ1-5; no clear D. This CDR3 is built from 13 residues. The germline V and J ends were trimmed by 7 bases and 3 bases, with 10 bases remaining between them. The CDR3 DNA follows: TGTGCCAGCATGTCAGGCCTCAATCAGCCCCAGCATTTT. This codes for CASMSGLNQPQHF.

The rearrangement joins TRBV3-1 (or the pseudogene TRBV3-2) to TRBJ2-2, with 11 bases fitting TRBD2. V lost 6 bases, J lost 5 bases, and 17 bases stayed unmatched. This CDR3 spans 19 amino acids. From germline, CDR1 is LGHDT and CDR2 YNNKEL (reference sequence). CDR3 loop: CASSRSHSGGAGGTGELFF. The CDR3 DNA is TGTGCCAGCAGTCGGAGCCATAGCGGGGGGGCCGGTGGGACCGGGGAGCTGTTTTTT.

In DNA, the CDR3 is TGTGCCAGCTCGCCCAACGAAGTACTGCGAACGGCTGAAGCTTTCTTT. Translation gives CASSPNEVLRTAEAFF. This chain links TRBV18 with TRBJ1-1; D is unclear. V was cut by 6 bases and J by 6 bases, with 23 bases left in between. In germline, CDR1 is KGHSH, CDR2 LQKENI. The CDR3 has 16 amino acids.

This chain connects TRBV4-2 to TRBJ1-1; TRBD1 matches 7 bases. Germline CDR1 reads LGHNA; CDR2 reads YNFKEQ. Losses at the gene ends were 8 bases for V and 5 bases for J; bases not matched to a gene: 14. There are 15 residues in the CDR3. CDR3 nucleotides: TGTGCCAGCCGAATAACCGGGACAGAAGATACTGAAGCTTTCTTT. Protein product: CASRITGTEDTEAFF.

The CDR3 sequence is CAISPSSGGRANTGELFF. The DNA for the CDR3 is TGTGCCATCAGTCCATCCTCAGGGGGCAGGGCGAACACCGGGGAGCTGTTTTTT. The chain carries TRBV10-3 and TRBJ2-2; TRBD1 matches 8 bases. CDR3 size: 18 residues. Germline CDR1 ENHRY, CDR2 SYGVKD. The trim removed 5 bases at V and 0 bases at J, leaving 11 bases unmatched.